Listed below are T cell receptor beta chains from one sample, sequenced in a study of T cell responses to AZD1222 COVID-19 vaccine. The repertoire was sequenced with immunoSEQ multiplex PCR; TCRdb's copy has only in-frame clones and lacks some. The sample has 100,000 to 150,000 clones, 85% to 90% seen once. Source: peripheral blood, taken on day 0 of AZD1222 vaccination. The receptor source for this set is an adult in good health. The CDR3 runs from the conserved cysteine through the conserved F or W. Fields, in order: clone size, D gene, J gene, V gene, CDR3 DNA, CDR3 protein. A D gene is named only where the DNA matches it firmly. Rows may omit the clone size; those that give it use once, few, many or a size class.

NA | TRBD2 | TRBJ2-2 | TRBV2 | TGTGCCAGCAGTGAACCCCGGGGGGGACTCACCGGGGAGCTGTTTTTT | CASSEPRGGLTGELFF
once | NA | TRBJ1-6 | TRBV28 | TGTGCCAGCAGTTTATGGGACGACTACTTTAATTCACCCCTCCACTTT | CASSLWDDYFNSPLHF
NA | TRBD2 | TRBJ2-1 | TRBV27 | TGTGCCAGCAGTTCCGTAGCGGGAACGGTCCTAACAGAGCAGTTCTTC | CASSSVAGTVLTEQFF
NA | NA | TRBJ1-6 | TRBV14 | TGTGCCAGCAGCCAAGACACAGGGATTTCACCCCTCCACTTT | CASSQDTGISPLHF
NA | TRBD1 | TRBJ2-7 | TRBV4-2 | TGTGCCAGCAGCCAAGCGGGGGACAGGGGTCAGAGAGAGCAGTACTTC | CASSQAGDRGQREQYF
once | NA | TRBJ1-2 | TRBV5-6 | TGTGCCAGCAGCTCGCCGGACGGAGAAACGAACTATGGCTACACCTTC | CASSSPDGETNYGYTF
NA | TRBD1 | TRBJ1-1 | TRBV19 | TGTGCCAGTAGTCCGGGGACAGGGGGGGGCACTGAAGCTTTCTTT | CASSPGTGGGTEAFF
NA | NA | TRBJ2-5 | TRBV7-2 | TGTGCCAGCACCCTCACTCGTAGCGCGGAGACCCAGTACTTC | CASTLTRSAETQYF
NA | TRBD2 | TRBJ2-5 | TRBV11-1 | TGTGCCAGCAGCTTAGGTTCGGGAGGTGGGAAAGAGACCCAGTACTTC | CASSLGSGGGKETQYF
NA | NA | TRBJ1-2 | TRBV30 | TGTGCCCACTCTCGGAGGCTGGGCTACACCTTC | CAHSRRLGYTF
NA | NA | TRBJ2-2 | TRBV11-2 | TGTGCCAGCAGCTTAGTTACAGGGAGGTTCACCGGGGAGCTGTTTTTT | CASSLVTGRFTGELFF
few | TRBD1 | TRBJ1-1 | TRBV6-5 | TGTGCCAGCAGTAAACAGGGGAGTGAGTGGACTGAAGCTTTCTTT | CASSKQGSEWTEAFF
NA | NA | TRBJ2-7 | TRBV5-1 | TGCGCCAGCAGCGAGCGACAACGAACCCCTTCCGAGCAGTACTTC | CASSERQRTPSEQYF
NA | NA | TRBJ1-6 | TRBV27 | TGTGCCAGCAGGGAAGGGGATTCACCCCTCCACTTT | CASREGDSPLHF
NA | TRBD2 | TRBJ2-7 | TRBV4-3 | TGCGCCAGCAGCCAAGGGCTAGCGGGGGGGTCCTACGAGCAGTACTTC | CASSQGLAGGSYEQYF
once | TRBD1 | TRBJ2-1 | TRBV5-1 | TGCGCCAGCAGCTTAGGTTTAGGGGACAGGTACAATGAGCAGTTCTTC | CASSLGLGDRYNEQFF
once | NA | TRBJ1-2 | TRBV9 | TGTGCCAGCAGCTTCACAGGCTATGGCTACACCTTC | CASSFTGYGYTF
NA | TRBD2 | TRBJ2-1 | TRBV6-2/TRBV6-3 | TGTGCCAGCAGTTATCTGACTAGCGAGGTTGAGCAGTTCTTC | CASSYLTSEVEQFF
NA | NA | TRBJ2-2 | TRBV7-2 | TGTGCCAGCAGCTCCTTCGGCAGGGGGGAGACCGGGGAGCTGTTTTTT | CASSSFGRGETGELFF
NA | TRBD2 | TRBJ2-2 | TRBV7-2 | TGTGCCAGCAGCCCACGGGGGGGAACAACCGGGGAGCTGTTTTTT | CASSPRGGTTGELFF
once | NA | TRBJ2-7 | TRBV28 | TGTGCCAGCAGTCCGGGAGGGGGCTCGTACGAGCAGTACTTC | CASSPGGGSYEQYF
NA | TRBD2 | TRBJ2-1 | TRBV19 | TGTGCCAGTAGTATAGCCGGCGGGGGGGCCCTTGAGCAGTTCTTC | CASSIAGGGALEQFF
NA | TRBD1 | TRBJ1-1 | TRBV7-2 | TGTGCCAGCAGCTTAGGCCCCGACAGGGAGGGCACTGAAGCTTTCTTT | CASSLGPDREGTEAFF
NA | NA | TRBJ1-4 | TRBV5-1 | TGCGCCAGCAGTCCCCGTGGGGATTATCTAGAAAAACTGTTTTTT | CASSPRGDYLEKLFF
NA | TRBD1 | TRBJ1-4 | TRBV19 | TGTGCCAGTGGACAGGTTGCAACTAATGAAAAACTGTTTTTT | CASGQVATNEKLFF
NA | NA | TRBJ1-2 | TRBV6-2/TRBV6-3 | TGTGCCAGCAGTTACTCCGGTGGCTATGGCTACACCTTC | CASSYSGGYGYTF
NA | NA | TRBJ2-7 | TRBV18 | TGTGCCAGCTCCCCAGGCCCCAGCACCTACGAGCAGTACTTC | CASSPGPSTYEQYF
NA | NA | TRBJ2-2 | TRBV11-2 | TGTGCCAGCAGCTTAAATAGGGAGGCCACCGGGGAGCTGTTTTTT | CASSLNREATGELFF
NA | TRBD2 | TRBJ2-7 | TRBV27 | TGTGCCAGCAGCCCCTTTGCGGGGGTGGTGTACGAGCAGTACTTC | CASSPFAGVVYEQYF
NA | TRBD1 | TRBJ1-2 | TRBV28 | TGTGCCAGCAGTCGGACAGGGCCCTATGGCTACACCTTC | CASSRTGPYGYTF
NA | NA | TRBJ1-3 | TRBV4-3 | TGCGCCAGCAGCCAAGACAGAACCGAGGGAAACACCATATATTTT | CASSQDRTEGNTIYF
NA | NA | TRBJ2-5 | TRBV6-6 | TGTGCCAGCAGTTACTCCGGCCCCCCTCAAGAGACCCAGTACTTC | CASSYSGPPQETQYF